These 3 T cell receptor beta chains share one sample of origin, sequenced in a study of blood T cell repertoires in COVID-19. The data were produced by immunoSEQ multiplex PCR, yet TCRdb's version contains in-frame clones alone and is incomplete. The sample has about 50,000 clones, around 90% seen once. Input material: peripheral blood. The origin of the receptors is a human donor in a cohort sampled during active COVID-19.

The rearrangement links TRBV12-3 or TRBV12-4 to TRBJ2-7; D uncertain. CDR3 length: 11 residues. V lost 6 bases and J lost 3, with 6 bases in between. The CDR3 loop is CASSRYYEQYF. In nucleotides, the CDR3 is TGTGCCAGCAGCCGCTACTACGAGCAGTACTTC.

The gene calls are TRBV25-1 and TRBJ2-7; weak D call: TRBD2 (7 bases). From germline, CDR1 is MGHDK and CDR2 SYGVNS. This CDR3 comprises 13 residues. Trimming left V 7 bases short and J 5 bases short, with 15 bases between. The CDR3 coding sequence is TGTGCCAGCAATCCAGAGGGGGGGAACGAGCAGTACTTC. It specifies CASNPEGGNEQYF.

The rearrangement links TRBV19 to TRBJ2-5, with TRBD1 as a possible D gene (5 bases). CDR1 is LNHDA and CDR2 is SQIVND in the germline V gene (reference sequence). V was clipped by 5 bases and J by 2 bases, with 12 bases between them. The CDR3 length is 14 residues. This CDR3 is CASSSDRLQETQYF. The DNA for the CDR3 is TGTGCCAGTAGTTCCGACAGATTACAAGAGACCCAGTACTTC.